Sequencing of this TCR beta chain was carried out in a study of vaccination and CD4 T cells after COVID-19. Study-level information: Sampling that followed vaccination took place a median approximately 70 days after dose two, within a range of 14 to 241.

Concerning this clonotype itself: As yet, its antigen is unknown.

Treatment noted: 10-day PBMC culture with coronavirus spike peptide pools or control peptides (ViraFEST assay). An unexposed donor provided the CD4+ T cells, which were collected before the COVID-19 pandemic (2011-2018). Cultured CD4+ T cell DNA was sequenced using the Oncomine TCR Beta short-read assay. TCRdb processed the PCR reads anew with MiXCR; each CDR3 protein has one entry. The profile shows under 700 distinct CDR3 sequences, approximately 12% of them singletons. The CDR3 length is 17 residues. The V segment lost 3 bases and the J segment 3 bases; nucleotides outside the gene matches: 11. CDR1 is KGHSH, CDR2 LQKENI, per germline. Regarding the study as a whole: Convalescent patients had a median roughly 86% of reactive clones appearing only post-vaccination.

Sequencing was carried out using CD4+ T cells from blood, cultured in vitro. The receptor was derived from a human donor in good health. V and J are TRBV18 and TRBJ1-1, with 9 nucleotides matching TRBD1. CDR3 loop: CASSPTAGTGFDTEAFF. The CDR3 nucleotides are TGTGCCAGCTCACCTACTGCCGGGACAGGGTTTGACACTGAAGCTTTCTTT.